This entry features one T cell receptor beta chain sequence. The trim removed 3 bases at V and 3 bases at J, leaving 6 bases unmatched. Germline CDR1 SGHRS, CDR2 YFSETQ. CDR3 length: 15 amino acids. The data were obtained in a study of control samples from healthy donors and cancer patients. Sequencing used immunoSEQ multiplex PCR; TCRdb keeps in-frame clones, though not all of them. Here the sample spans roughly 130,000 clones, roughly 92% being singletons. Sequenced material: blood. The source of this sequence is a man younger than 45 in good health. The chain recombines TRBV5-1 with TRBJ1-2; 9 bases are shared with TRBD1. The DNA of the CDR3 is TGCGCCAGCAGCTCCGGGACAGGGAAAGACTATGGCTACACCTTC. It yields the protein CASSSGTGKDYGYTF.